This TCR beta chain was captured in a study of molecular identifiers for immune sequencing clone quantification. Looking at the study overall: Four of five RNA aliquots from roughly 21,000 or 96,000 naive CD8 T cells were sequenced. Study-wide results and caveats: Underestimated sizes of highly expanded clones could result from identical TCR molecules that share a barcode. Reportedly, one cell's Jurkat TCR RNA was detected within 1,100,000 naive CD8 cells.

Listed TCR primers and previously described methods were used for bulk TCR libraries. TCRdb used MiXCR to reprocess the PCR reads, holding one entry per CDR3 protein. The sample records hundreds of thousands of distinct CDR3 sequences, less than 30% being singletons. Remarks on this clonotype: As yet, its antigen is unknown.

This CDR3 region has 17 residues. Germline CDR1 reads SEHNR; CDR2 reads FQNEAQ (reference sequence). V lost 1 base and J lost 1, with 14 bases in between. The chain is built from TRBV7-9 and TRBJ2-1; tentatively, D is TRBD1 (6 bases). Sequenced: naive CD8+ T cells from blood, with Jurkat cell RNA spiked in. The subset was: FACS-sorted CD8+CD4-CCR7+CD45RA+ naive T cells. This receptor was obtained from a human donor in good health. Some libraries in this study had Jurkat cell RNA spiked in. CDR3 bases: TGTGCCAGCAGCTTAGGATTTGGGGGCGAGTCCTACAATGAGCAGTTCTTC. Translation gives CASSLGFGGESYNEQFF.